A single sample gave rise to the 20 T cell receptor beta chains below, sequenced in a study of cytomegalovirus exposure and HLA in healthy donors. The PCR contained 60 Vbeta and 13 Jbeta primers. Clones were sequenced by immunoSEQ multiplex PCR, and TCRdb holds only the in-frame ones, with some missing. This sample has around 180,000 clones, with over 60% found just once. Sequenced material: PBMCs. Source of these receptors: a man between 35 and 55 years old in good health and CMV-seronegative.

The J gene is TRBJ2-7, the V gene TRBV13, with 10 bases aligning to TRBD1. The germline CDR1 and CDR2 sequences are PRHDT and FYEKMQ (reference sequence). Trimming at V came to 2 bases and at J to 2 bases, leaving 15 bases not matched to a gene. The CDR3 has 19 amino acids. For the CDR3, the DNA is TGTGCCAGCAGCTTATTACTGGGACAGGGGACCCCAACAACCTACGAGCAGTACTTC. Encoded protein: CASSLLLGQGTPTTYEQYF.

In DNA, the CDR3 is TGTGCCTGGAGATCACAGGGGGCAGAAGCTTTCTTT. Protein: CAWRSQGAEAFF. V gene TRBV30 combines with J gene TRBJ1-1; 9 positions match TRBD1. V gave up 3 bases and J gave up 8 bases; unmatched junction bases: 4. The V gene's germline CDR1 is GTSNPN and CDR2 SVGIG (reference sequence). The CDR3 is made up of 12 amino acids.

The rearrangement links TRBV9 to TRBJ2-1; TRBD2 is a possible D gene (5 bases). Germline lookup yields CDR1 SGDLS and CDR2 YYNGEE. V lost 4 bases and J 10 bases, leaving 12 bases between the germline ends. The CDR3 has 12 amino acids. The CDR3 DNA is TGTGCCAGCAGCATCGACTACCACGAGCAGTTCTTC. This translates into CASSIDYHEQFF. The complete variable domain, with remaining parts taken from reference TRBV9 and TRBJ2-1, reads DSGVTQTPKHLITATGQRVTLRCSPRSGDLSVYWYQQSLDQGLQFLIQYYNGEERAKGNILERFSAQQFPDLHSELNLSSLELGDSALYFCASSIDYHEQFFGPGTRLTVL.

The rearrangement uses TRBV11-2 and TRBJ1-2; 7 nucleotides align to TRBD1. The CDR3 is 14 amino acids. With 1 base clipped from V and 6 bases from J, the junction kept 5 bases outside the gene matches. CDR1 is SGHAT and CDR2 is FQNNGV in the germline V gene. This CDR3 is CASSLVGGGDGYTF. Here the CDR3 DNA reads TGTGCCAGCAGCTTAGTAGGGGGCGGGGATGGCTACACCTTC.

V is TRBV4-3 and J is TRBJ2-2; D is perhaps TRBD1 (5 bases). V shed 0 bases and J shed 7 bases, with 15 bases lying between them. CDR1 is LGHNA, CDR2 YSLEER, per germline. The CDR3 has 16 amino acids. The CDR3: CASSQDHAGSSGELFF. The DNA of the CDR3 is TGCGCCAGCAGCCAAGATCACGCAGGGTCCAGCGGGGAGCTGTTTTTT.

The gene calls are TRBV7-2 and TRBJ2-5, with 7 bases matching TRBD1. The J call is doubtful: the DNA matches TRBJ2-7 better. Germline CDR1 reads SGHTA; CDR2 reads FQGNSA. CDR3 length equals 15 residues. CDR3 loop: CASSPRPGGSYEQYF. The CDR3 region has the DNA TGTGCCAGCAGCCCCCGGCCAGGGGGATCCTACGAGCAGTACTTC.

V gene TRBV4-3 combines with J gene TRBJ2-5; 9 bases match TRBD1. V lost 6 bases, J lost 4 bases, and 6 bases stayed unmatched. There are 14 residues in the CDR3. Germline V gives CDR1 LGHNA, CDR2 YSLEER. This CDR3 is CASSHDRGGETQYF. For the CDR3, the DNA is TGCGCCAGCAGTCACGACAGGGGGGGAGAGACCCAGTACTTC.

The rearrangement uses TRBV11-3 and TRBJ2-7; a weak D match, TRBD1 (5 bases). The CDR3 loop spans 13 amino acids. The germline gives CDR1 SGHNT, CDR2 YENEEA. V was pared by 3 bases and J by 3 bases, with 9 bases between. The CDR3 nucleotides read TGTGCCAGCAGCTTGCAGGGTCTCTACGAGCAGTACTTC. The encoded protein is CASSLQGLYEQYF.

The V gene is TRBV6-5, the J gene TRBJ1-1; TRBD1 matches at 9 bases. The junction had 17 bases not matched to a gene; V was cut back by 7 bases and J by 11 bases. The CDR3 is made up of 15 amino acids. CDR1 and CDR2 from the germline V gene are MNHEY and SVGAGI. CDR3 protein: CASKRAGQGSFRAFF. In nucleotides, the CDR3 is TGTGCCAGCAAAAGGGCAGGACAGGGGAGTTTTCGTGCTTTCTTT.

This clone is a singleton in its sample. The chain carries TRBV7-8 and TRBJ2-7; 7 bases map to TRBD2. V shed 0 bases, J shed 0 bases, and the junction held 5 bases outside the gene matches. This CDR3 comprises 16 residues. Germline CDR1 and CDR2: SGHVS and FQNEAQ. The CDR3 coding sequence is TGTGCCAGCAGCTTAGCCGGCGGGGGAGCCTCCTACGAGCAGTACTTC. Residues: CASSLAGGGASYEQYF.

The chain carries TRBV6-5 and TRBJ1-2; D perhaps matches TRBD1 (5 bases). The V gene's germline CDR1 is MNHEY and CDR2 SVGAGI. The CDR3 loop spans 13 amino acids. The V end was cut by 4 bases, the J end by 9 bases, with 15 bases between. CDR3 amino acids: CASSSQGPLSYTF. The CDR3, as DNA: TGTGCCAGCAGTTCTCAGGGTCCTCTAAGCTACACCTTC.

V is TRBV12-5 and J is TRBJ2-3; D is unclear. The CDR3 runs 17 residues. Germline CDR1 LGHNT, CDR2 FRNRAP. The germline V and J ends were trimmed by 0 bases and 0 bases, with 13 bases remaining between them. In DNA form, the CDR3 reads TGTGCTAGTGGTTTGGTAATACAGAGCCCTAGCACAGATACGCAGTATTTT. Amino acid sequence: CASGLVIQSPSTDTQYF.

This rearrangement joins TRBV7-9 to TRBJ2-3; TRBD2 agrees at 10 bases. V lost 6 bases to trimming and J lost 4 bases; unmatched junction nucleotides: 4. From germline, CDR1 is SEHNR and CDR2 FQNEAQ (reference sequence). The CDR3 length is 14 residues. The CDR3 sequence is CASRLAGAADTQYF. The CDR3 DNA reads as TGTGCCAGCAGGCTAGCGGGAGCCGCAGATACGCAGTATTTT.

The count of this clone is one. The chain is built from TRBV5-4 and TRBJ1-5, with D perhaps TRBD1 (5 bases). Germline lookup yields CDR1 SGHNT and CDR2 YYREEE (reference sequence). V was trimmed by 4 bases and J by 8 bases, leaving 19 bases between them. The CDR3 is 15 residues long. CDR3: CASSEGTGAREPQHF. CDR3 in DNA: TGTGCCAGCAGCGAAGGGACGGGAGCGAGGGAGCCCCAGCATTTT.

V usage is TRBV9 and J usage is TRBJ2-3; 9 nucleotides agree with TRBD2. The CDR3 has 15 residues. V was clipped by 4 bases and J by 5 bases; unmatched bases: 8. Germline V lookup: CDR1 SGDLS, CDR2 YYNGEE. As DNA, the CDR3 is TGTGCCAGCAGCCCAGCGGGAGGACCGGGAGATACGCAGTATTTT. Translating it yields CASSPAGGPGDTQYF.

The V gene is TRBV9, the J gene TRBJ1-1; 7 nucleotides match TRBD1. V lost 4 bases and J lost 2; bases outside the gene matches: 5. Germline V lookup: CDR1 SGDLS, CDR2 YYNGEE. CDR3 length: 14 amino acids. CDR3 DNA sequence: TGTGCCAGCAGCCCCAGACAGGGAAACACTGAAGCTTTCTTT. It specifies CASSPRQGNTEAFF.

This clone was seen only a few times. The sample holds other DNA sequences that translate to the same CDR3. The chain is built from TRBV27 and TRBJ2-7; 7 bases match TRBD1. Germline CDR1 reads MNHEY; CDR2 reads SMNVEV (reference sequence). Germline trimming cut 5 bases from V and 2 bases from J; bases unmatched to any gene: 3. This CDR3 is 13 amino acids long. The chain's CDR3 is CASSPTGPYEQYF. Here the CDR3 DNA reads TGTGCCAGCAGTCCGACAGGGCCCTACGAGCAGTACTTC.

The gene calls are TRBV19 and TRBJ2-7, with 10 nucleotides matching TRBD2. Trimming removed 6 bases from V and 2 bases from J; junction bases left unmatched: 7. The CDR3 runs to 15 residues. CDR1 and CDR2 (germline): LNHDA, SQIVND (reference sequence). This chain's CDR3 is CASSKRTSGTYEQYF. The CDR3 nucleotides are TGTGCCAGTAGCAAACGGACTAGCGGAACCTACGAGCAGTACTTC.

The V call is TRBV15, the J call TRBJ2-2; possibly TRBD2 for D (6 bases). This CDR3 has 15 residues. V lost 4 bases and J 7 bases, leaving 16 bases between the germline ends. CDR1 is LNHNV and CDR2 is YYDKDF in the germline V gene (reference sequence). CDR3 residues: CATSTSAGLGGELFF. CDR3 DNA sequence: TGTGCCACCAGCACTTCGGCGGGACTGGGCGGGGAGCTGTTTTTT.

As to this clone: Additional DNA sequences in this sample encode the identical CDR3. The chain uses TRBV5-1 and TRBJ1-3; tentative D call: TRBD1 (6 bases). Trimming removed 4 bases from V and 1 base from J, with 12 bases in between. Germline V gene sequence: CDR1 SGHRS, CDR2 YFSETQ. This CDR3 region has 15 residues. For the CDR3, the DNA is TGCGCCAGCAGCCCAGGGGCAGCTTCTGGAAACACCATATATTTT. Amino acids: CASSPGAASGNTIYF.